This TCR beta chain derives from a study of CD8 T cells in ankylosing spondylitis. Regarding the study as a whole: Earlier authors reported some of these motif variants in reactive arthritis synovial fluid and blood. It was reported that disease-linked clones were significantly enriched in matched ankylosing spondylitis synovial fluid.

This clonotype was recorded many times. Its specificity is unknown. Quantitative barcoded 5'-RACE was used to prepare TCR beta libraries. One entry per CDR3 protein, called by TCRdb with MiXCR from the 5' RACE reads. The sample holds approximately 250,000 distinct CDR3 sequences; roughly a quarter are singletons and the top ten take more than 0.6%. The CDR3 length is 11 residues. Trimming removed 6 bases from V and 5 bases from J; junction bases left unmatched: 4. CDR1 SQVTM and CDR2 ANQGSEA come from the germline V gene. This clonotype originated in a male donor with ankylosing spondylitis or in good health (not recorded which). The material sequenced was blood, either unsorted or a sorted T cell fraction (not recorded which). The chain links TRBV29-1 to TRBJ2-7; 7 bases are a match to TRBD1. CDR3 nucleotides: TGCAGCGTCGGTGACAGGGACGAGCAGTACTTC. This gives the protein CSVGDRDEQYF.